The 15 T cell receptor beta chains reported below all come from one sample, sequenced in a study of T cells in Graves' hyperthyroidism and ophthalmopathy. It was RNA transcripts that yielded the amplified TCR beta CDR3 regions. TCR CDR3 underwent first-round RT-PCR with the HTBI primer set. One entry per CDR3 protein results from TCRdb running MiXCR on the multiplex PCR reads. The data contain approximately 530,000 distinct CDR3 sequences, about a sixth of them singletons. The sample was blood. These TCRs come from a woman between 18 and 29 years old with Graves' hyperthyroidism.

The rearrangement uses TRBV9 and TRBJ1-1; D is perhaps TRBD1 (5 bases). CDR1 and CDR2 from the germline V gene are SGDLS and YYNGEE. This CDR3 region has 14 residues. The ends were cut back, 3 bases at V and 5 bases at J, with 14 bases in the middle. CDR3 loop: CASSAGGAGTEAFF. In DNA, the CDR3 is TGTGCCAGCAGCGCTGGTGGGGCGGGGACTGAAGCTTTCTTT.

This clonotype was counted many times. The chain uses TRBV2 and TRBJ1-5; D is perhaps TRBD1 (5 bases). CDR1 is SNHLY, CDR2 FYNNEI, per germline. Trimming took 2 bases from V and 5 from J, leaving 10 bases between them. This CDR3 is 14 amino acids long. CDR3 in amino acids: CASSERAGYQPQHF. DNA for the CDR3: TGTGCCAGCAGTGAACGCGCAGGGTATCAGCCCCAGCATTTT.

This clonotype was found a few times. V and J are TRBV20-1 and TRBJ2-2; 12 bases fit TRBD2. This CDR3 has 15 amino acids. The V segment lost 5 bases and the J segment 7 bases; nucleotides outside the gene matches: 8. Per germline, CDR1 DFQATT and CDR2 SNEGSKA (reference sequence). The CDR3: CSADLAGGKGGELFF. The CDR3 DNA reads TGCAGTGCTGACCTAGCGGGAGGGAAAGGCGGGGAGCTGTTTTTT.

This clonotype was seen many times. The chain recombines TRBV12-3 or TRBV12-4 with TRBJ2-7; the match to TRBD2 covers 7 bases. V shed 3 bases and J 5 bases; nucleotides not matched to a gene: 7. This CDR3 comprises 14 residues. The CDR3: CASSFGGNEDEQYF. CDR3 DNA sequence: TGTGCCAGCAGTTTCGGGGGGAACGAGGACGAGCAGTACTTC.

In this sample, this clonotype turned up once. A read error may explain this, as a much larger clone is one base away. Since no conserved phenylalanine or tryptophan closes the CDR3, a read error is the likely cause. The V and J genes are TRBV28 and TRBJ2-5; D uncertain. CDR3 size: 13 residues. V was shortened by 3 bases and J by 3 bases, with 8 bases between the two germline ends. Germline V lookup: CDR1 MDHEN, CDR2 SYDVKM. CDR3 sequence: CASSFPTEETQYL. The CDR3 nucleotides read TGTGCCAGCAGTTTCCCTACAGAAGAGACCCAGTACCTC.

This clonotype was recorded many times. V gene TRBV2 combines with J gene TRBJ1-4, with D possibly matching TRBD1 (6 bases). Germline CDR1 reads SNHLY; CDR2 reads FYNNEI. This CDR3 has 14 residues. Trimming left V 4 bases short and J 0 bases short, with 6 bases between. CDR3 coding DNA: TGTGCCAGCAGTGCAGGGGCAACTAATGAAAAACTGTTTTTT. Amino acids: CASSAGATNEKLFF.

This clonotype occurred many times. This sequence joins TRBV7-8 and TRBJ2-5; 9 nucleotides agree with TRBD2. The CDR3 covers 18 residues. Trimming removed 5 bases from V and 1 base from J; junction bases left unmatched: 14. Germline-derived CDR1 and CDR2 are SGHVS and FQNEAQ. For the CDR3, the DNA is TGTGCCAGCAGCCCCCTCCCTACTACTAGCGGGTTCCAAGAGACCCAGTACTTC. Residues: CASSPLPTTSGFQETQYF.

This clonotype was observed at least ten times. V usage is TRBV6-2 or TRBV6-3 and J usage is TRBJ2-1; 7 bases align to TRBD2. Germline lookup yields CDR1 MNHEY and CDR2 SVGEGT. The ends lost 7 bases at V and 0 bases at J; junction bases unmatched: 24. The CDR3 is made up of 21 amino acids. This CDR3 reads CASIPSMRDYLSPSSYNEQFF. Here the CDR3 DNA reads TGTGCCAGCATCCCTTCCATGAGGGACTACTTATCCCCCAGCTCCTACAATGAGCAGTTCTTC.

V usage is TRBV28 and J usage is TRBJ2-1; TRBD2 agrees at 13 bases. Germline V gene data show CDR1 as MDHEN and CDR2 as SYDVKM. The CDR3 loop spans 14 amino acids. The trim removed 5 bases at V and 9 bases at J, leaving 4 bases unmatched. The CDR3 DNA is TGTGCCAGCAGTACTAGCGGGGGGGCCGGTGAGCAGTTCTTC. Protein sequence: CASSTSGGAGEQFF.

This clonotype showed up just a few times. This chain connects TRBV7-9 to TRBJ2-5, with TRBD1 as a possible D gene (5 bases). Germline V gene sequence: CDR1 SEHNR, CDR2 FQNEAQ (reference sequence). CDR3 length: 12 amino acids. V was clipped by 5 bases and J by 5 bases, with 9 bases between them. The CDR3 loop reads CASSQGYETQYF. CDR3 sequence (DNA): TGTGCCAGCAGCCAGGGTTACGAGACCCAGTACTTC.

The sample holds many counts of this clonotype. The J gene is TRBJ2-7, the V gene TRBV5-1, with 8 bases matching TRBD2. Per germline, CDR1 SGHRS and CDR2 YFSETQ. CDR3 length: 16 residues. The ends lost 0 bases at V and 4 bases at J; junction bases unmatched: 9. CDR3 region: CASSLEAGVESYEQYF. The CDR3 DNA reads as TGCGCCAGCAGCTTGGAAGCGGGAGTTGAGTCGTACGAGCAGTACTTC.

This clonotype was detected ten times or more. This rearrangement joins TRBV12-3 or TRBV12-4 to TRBJ2-5; D is unresolved. The V end was cut by 6 bases, the J end by 8 bases, with 13 bases between. CDR3 size: 12 residues. The CDR3 nucleotides are TGTGCCAGCAGCCAACGAAGAGAAACCCAGTACTTC. It is translated as CASSQRRETQYF.

This clonotype was detected many times. This rearrangement joins TRBV7-8 to TRBJ1-2, with D uncertain. V lost 4 bases and J 0 bases, leaving 6 bases between the germline ends. This CDR3 has 13 amino acids. CDR1 and CDR2 from the germline V gene are SGHVS and FQNEAQ. CDR3 DNA sequence: TGTGCCAGCAGCTCAAATCCTAACTATGGCTACACCTTC. Amino acids: CASSSNPNYGYTF.

This clonotype was seen at least ten times. The chain carries TRBV28 and TRBJ1-4; the D is unclear. V lost 4 bases to trimming and J lost 7 bases, with 16 bases between them. Per germline, CDR1 MDHEN and CDR2 SYDVKM. This CDR3 comprises 15 residues. CDR3 nucleotide sequence: TGTGCCAGCAGTTCCGCCCAGATGGATAGTGAAAAACTGTTTTTT. It encodes CASSSAQMDSEKLFF.

The J gene is TRBJ2-5, the V gene TRBV20-1; 8 nucleotides match TRBD2. The CDR3 spans 14 residues. Germline lookup yields CDR1 DFQATT and CDR2 SNEGSKA (reference sequence). V lost 6 bases to trimming and J lost 5 bases; unmatched junction nucleotides: 11. The CDR3 nucleotides are TGCAGTGCCCCCCACCGGGGGGGCCCGGAGACCCAGTACTTC. It specifies CSAPHRGGPETQYF.